Each of the 19 T cell receptor beta chains below was sequenced from the same sample in a study of T cells expressing NK-cell markers. For each CDR3 protein, TCRdb gives one entry from its re-call of the 5' RACE reads, without DNA. Its table records roughly 420,000 distinct CDR3 sequences. The specimen sequenced was blood T cells: a sorted CD56 or NKG2C T cell subset, CD4+ or CD8+ T cells, or bulk PBMC T cells (not recorded which). These TCRs come from a woman between 18 and 70 years old in good health.

V usage is TRBV19 and J usage is TRBJ2-6; there is no DNA to check the TCRdb D call of TRBD1. The CDR3 loop spans 17 amino acids. Germline V CDR1 and CDR2: LNHDA, SQIVND (reference sequence). CDR3 amino acids: CASSIRTGGPGANVLTF.

The chain uses TRBV6-6 and TRBJ1-1; TCRdb picks TRBD1, but there is no DNA to check that call. The CDR3 length is 13 residues. Germline CDR1 and CDR2: MNHNY and SVGAGI (reference sequence). The CDR3 protein is CASSAVVGTEAFF.

V usage is TRBV6-5 and J usage is TRBJ1-5. This CDR3 has 14 residues. Germline CDR1 and CDR2: MNHEY and SVGAGI. The CDR3 sequence is CASSSQLHEQPQHF.

The chain has TRBV6-2 or TRBV6-3 and TRBJ2-7; TCRdb designates TRBD2, a call that cannot be tested without DNA. The CDR3 runs 15 residues. Germline CDR1 reads MNHEY; CDR2 reads SVGEGT. The CDR3 region is CASRPAGASGYEQYF.

The chain couples TRBV28 to TRBJ1-3. The CDR3 length is 14 residues. Per the germline V gene, CDR1 is MDHEN and CDR2 is SYDVKM. CDR3 sequence reads: CASSLSLSGNTIYF.

V usage is TRBV5-5 and J usage is TRBJ2-3; lacking DNA, the TRBD2 call made by TCRdb goes unchecked. The CDR3 has 16 residues. The germline V gene has CDR1 SGHKS and CDR2 YYEKEE (reference sequence). The CDR3 is CASSQGSGAPTDTQYF.

The chain employs TRBV21-1 and TRBJ2-5; TCRdb indicates TRBD2, and absent DNA this call remains unverified. TRBV21-1 is designated a pseudogene. The CDR3 runs 15 residues. The CDR3 here is CASSIGTSDQETQYF.

The chain employs TRBV24-1 and TRBJ2-5; TCRdb picks TRBD1, but there is no DNA to check that call. The CDR3 covers 14 residues. From germline, CDR1 is KGHDR and CDR2 SFDVKD. The CDR3 loop reads CATRESGARETQYF.

V usage is TRBV29-1 and J usage is TRBJ1-1; TCRdb's D gene call, TRBD1, goes unchecked for lack of DNA. This CDR3 is built from 14 residues. Germline V gives CDR1 SQVTM, CDR2 ANQGSEA. CDR3 sequence: CSVPGQFMNTEAFF.

This chain connects TRBV4-3 to TRBJ1-1; TCRdb's D gene call, TRBD1, goes unchecked for lack of DNA. The CDR3 is 17 residues long. Germline CDR1 reads LGHNA; CDR2 reads YSLEER. The chain's CDR3 is CASSQDLPQGWNTEAFF.

The rearrangement uses TRBV5-1 and TRBJ2-2. Per the germline V gene, CDR1 is SGHRS and CDR2 is YFSETQ. This CDR3 region has 13 residues. CDR3 amino acids: CASSFRDTGELFF.

The chain combines TRBV10-3 with TRBJ2-7. The CDR3 runs to 13 residues. Germline V gene data show CDR1 as ENHRY and CDR2 as SYGVKD. The CDR3 reads CAISLADTYEQYF.

This sequence joins TRBV5-1 and TRBJ2-7. CDR1 and CDR2 (germline): SGHRS, YFSETQ. The CDR3 length is 14 residues. CDR3: CASSVGVSSYEQYF.

The V call is TRBV7-8, the J call TRBJ2-5; the TCRdb call, TRBD2, lacks DNA for checking. The CDR3 contains 16 residues. In germline, CDR1 is SGHVS, CDR2 FQNEAQ. This chain's CDR3 is CASRMAGRTKQETQYF.

The chain carries TRBV5-1 and TRBJ2-3; TCRdb lists TRBD1, though no DNA is available to test this call. Per germline, CDR1 SGHRS and CDR2 YFSETQ. The CDR3 is 15 residues long. CDR3 amino acids: CASRIRGLGPDTQYF.

The rearrangement links TRBV4-3 to TRBJ1-4; lacking DNA, the TRBD1 call made by TCRdb goes unchecked. In germline, CDR1 is LGHNA, CDR2 YSLEER. The CDR3 loop spans 17 amino acids. CDR3 residues: CATSQADRGIANEKLFF.

J is TRBJ2-3 and V is TRBV27; TCRdb designates TRBD1, a call that cannot be tested without DNA. Germline lookup yields CDR1 MNHEY and CDR2 SMNVEV (reference sequence). CDR3 size: 14 residues. CDR3 in amino acids: CASSSGGATDTQYF.

The chain joins TRBV10-1 to TRBJ2-2. The CDR3 has 14 residues. CDR1 and CDR2 (germline): WNHNN, SYGVQD (reference sequence). Here the CDR3 reads CASRDTTNTGELFF.

The chain combines TRBV12-3 or TRBV12-4 with TRBJ1-3; the D gene TCRdb calls, TRBD1, cannot be checked with no DNA. The CDR3 runs to 15 residues. The CDR3 sequence: CASNWGARSGNTIYF.